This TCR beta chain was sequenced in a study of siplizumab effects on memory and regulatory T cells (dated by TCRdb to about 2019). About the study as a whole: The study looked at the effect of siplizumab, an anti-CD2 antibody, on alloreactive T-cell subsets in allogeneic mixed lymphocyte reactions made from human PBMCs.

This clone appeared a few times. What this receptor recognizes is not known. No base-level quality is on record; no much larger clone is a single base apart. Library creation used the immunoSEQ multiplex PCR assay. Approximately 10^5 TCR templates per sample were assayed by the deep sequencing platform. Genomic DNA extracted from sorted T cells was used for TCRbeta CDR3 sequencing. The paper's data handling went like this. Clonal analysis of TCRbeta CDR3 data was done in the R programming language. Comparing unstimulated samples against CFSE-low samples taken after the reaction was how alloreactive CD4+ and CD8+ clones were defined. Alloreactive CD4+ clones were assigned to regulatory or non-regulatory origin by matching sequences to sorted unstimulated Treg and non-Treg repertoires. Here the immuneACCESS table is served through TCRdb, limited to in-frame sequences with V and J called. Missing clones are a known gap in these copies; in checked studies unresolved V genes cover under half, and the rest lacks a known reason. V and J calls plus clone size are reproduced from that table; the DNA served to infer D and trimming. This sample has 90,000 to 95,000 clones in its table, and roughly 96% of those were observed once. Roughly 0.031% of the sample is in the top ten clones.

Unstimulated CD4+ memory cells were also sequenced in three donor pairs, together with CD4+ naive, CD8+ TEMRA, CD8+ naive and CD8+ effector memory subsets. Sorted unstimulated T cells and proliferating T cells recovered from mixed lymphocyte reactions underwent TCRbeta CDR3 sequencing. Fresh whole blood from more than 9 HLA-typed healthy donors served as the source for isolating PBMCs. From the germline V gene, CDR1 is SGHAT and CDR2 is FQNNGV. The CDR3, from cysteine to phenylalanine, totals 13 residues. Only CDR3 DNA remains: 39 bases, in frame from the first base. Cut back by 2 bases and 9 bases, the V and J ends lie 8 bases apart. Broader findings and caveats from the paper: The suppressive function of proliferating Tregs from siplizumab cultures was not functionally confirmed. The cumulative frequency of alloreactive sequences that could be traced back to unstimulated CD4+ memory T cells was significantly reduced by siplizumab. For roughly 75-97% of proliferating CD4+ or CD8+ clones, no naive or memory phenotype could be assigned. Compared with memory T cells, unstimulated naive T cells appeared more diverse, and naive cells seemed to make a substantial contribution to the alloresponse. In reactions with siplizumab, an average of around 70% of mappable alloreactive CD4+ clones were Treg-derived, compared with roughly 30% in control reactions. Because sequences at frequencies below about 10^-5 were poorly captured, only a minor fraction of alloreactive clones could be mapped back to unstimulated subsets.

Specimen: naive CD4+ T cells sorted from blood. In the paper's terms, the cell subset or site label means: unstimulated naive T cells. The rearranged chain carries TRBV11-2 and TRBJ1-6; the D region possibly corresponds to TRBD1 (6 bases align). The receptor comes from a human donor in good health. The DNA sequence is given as TGTGCCAGCAGCTTACAGGGGCCTTCACCCCTCCACTTT. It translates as CASSLQGPSPLHF.